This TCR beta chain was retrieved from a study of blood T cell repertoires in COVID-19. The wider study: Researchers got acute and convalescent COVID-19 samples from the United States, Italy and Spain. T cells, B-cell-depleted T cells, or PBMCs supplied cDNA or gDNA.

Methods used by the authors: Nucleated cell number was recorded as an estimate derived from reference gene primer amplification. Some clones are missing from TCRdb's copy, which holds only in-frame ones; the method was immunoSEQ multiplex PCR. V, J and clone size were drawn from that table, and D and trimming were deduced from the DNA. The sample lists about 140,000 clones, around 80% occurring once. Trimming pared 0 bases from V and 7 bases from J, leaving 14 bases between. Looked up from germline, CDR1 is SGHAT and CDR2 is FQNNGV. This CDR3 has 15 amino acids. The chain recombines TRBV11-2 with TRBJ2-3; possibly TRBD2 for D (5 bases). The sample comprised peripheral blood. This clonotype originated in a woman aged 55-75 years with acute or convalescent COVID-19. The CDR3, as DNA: TGTGCCAGCAGCTTAGATATAGGGAGATCGAATACGCAGTATTTT. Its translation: CASSLDIGRSNTQYF.